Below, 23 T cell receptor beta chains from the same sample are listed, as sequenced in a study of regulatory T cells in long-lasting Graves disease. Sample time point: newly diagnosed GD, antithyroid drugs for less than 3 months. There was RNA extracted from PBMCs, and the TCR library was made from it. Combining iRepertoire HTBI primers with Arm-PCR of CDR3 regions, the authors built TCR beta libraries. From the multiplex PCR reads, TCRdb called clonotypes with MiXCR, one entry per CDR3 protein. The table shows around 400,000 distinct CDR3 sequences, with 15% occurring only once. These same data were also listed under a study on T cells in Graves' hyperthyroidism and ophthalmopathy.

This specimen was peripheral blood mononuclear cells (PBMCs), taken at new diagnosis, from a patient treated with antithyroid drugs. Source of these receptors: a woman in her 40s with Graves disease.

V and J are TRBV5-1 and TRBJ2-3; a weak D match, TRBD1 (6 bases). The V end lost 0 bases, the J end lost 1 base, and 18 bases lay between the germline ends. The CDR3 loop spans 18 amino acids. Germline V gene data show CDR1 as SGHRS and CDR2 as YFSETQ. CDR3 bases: TGCGCCAGCAGCTTGGGAGCCACAGGGACGCTCGGCACAGATACGCAGTATTTT. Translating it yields CASSLGATGTLGTDTQYF.

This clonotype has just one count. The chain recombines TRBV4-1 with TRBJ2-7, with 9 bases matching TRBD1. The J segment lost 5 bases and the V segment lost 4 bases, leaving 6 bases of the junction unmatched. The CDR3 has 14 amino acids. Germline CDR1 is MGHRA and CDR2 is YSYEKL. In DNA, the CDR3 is TGCGCCAGCAGCCGGACAGGGGAGGAGAACGAGCAGTACTTC. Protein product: CASSRTGEENEQYF.

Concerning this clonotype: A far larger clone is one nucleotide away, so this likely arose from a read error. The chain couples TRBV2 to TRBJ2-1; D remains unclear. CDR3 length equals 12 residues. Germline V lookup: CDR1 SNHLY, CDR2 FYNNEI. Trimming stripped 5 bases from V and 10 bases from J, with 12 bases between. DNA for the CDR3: TGTGCCAGCAGTCCTAATTCCTACGAGCAGTTCTTC. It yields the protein CASSPNSYEQFF.

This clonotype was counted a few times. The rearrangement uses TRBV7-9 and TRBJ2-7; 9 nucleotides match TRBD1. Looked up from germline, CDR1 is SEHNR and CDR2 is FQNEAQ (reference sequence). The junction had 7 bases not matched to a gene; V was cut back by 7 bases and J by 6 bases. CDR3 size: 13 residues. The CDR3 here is CASKPGQGGEQYF. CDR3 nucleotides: TGTGCCAGCAAACCGGGACAGGGCGGCGAGCAGTACTTC.

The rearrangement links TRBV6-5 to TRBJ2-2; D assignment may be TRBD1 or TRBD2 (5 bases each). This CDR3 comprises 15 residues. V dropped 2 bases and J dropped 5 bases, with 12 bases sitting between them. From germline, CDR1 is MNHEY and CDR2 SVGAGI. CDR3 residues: CASSYEGTGTGELFF. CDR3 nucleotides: TGTGCCAGCAGTTACGAGGGGACCGGGACCGGGGAGCTGTTTTTT.

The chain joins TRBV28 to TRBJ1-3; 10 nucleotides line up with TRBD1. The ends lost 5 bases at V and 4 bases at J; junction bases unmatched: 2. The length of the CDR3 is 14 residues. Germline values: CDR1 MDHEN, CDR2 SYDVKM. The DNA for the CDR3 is TGTGCCAGCAGTCAGGGACAGGGGGGAAACACCATATATTTT. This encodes CASSQGQGGNTIYF.

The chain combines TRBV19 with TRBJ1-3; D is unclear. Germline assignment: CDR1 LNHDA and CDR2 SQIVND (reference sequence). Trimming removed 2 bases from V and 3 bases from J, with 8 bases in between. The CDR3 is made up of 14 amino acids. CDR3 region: CASSISAGGNTIYF. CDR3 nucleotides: TGTGCCAGTAGTATATCGGCTGGTGGAAACACCATATATTTT.

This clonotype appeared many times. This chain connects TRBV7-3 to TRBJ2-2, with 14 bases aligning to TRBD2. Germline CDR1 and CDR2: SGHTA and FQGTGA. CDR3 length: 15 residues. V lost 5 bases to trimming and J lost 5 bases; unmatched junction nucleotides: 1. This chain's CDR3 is CASSGTSGRTGELFF. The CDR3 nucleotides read TGTGCCAGCAGCGGGACTAGCGGGAGAACCGGGGAGCTGTTTTTT.

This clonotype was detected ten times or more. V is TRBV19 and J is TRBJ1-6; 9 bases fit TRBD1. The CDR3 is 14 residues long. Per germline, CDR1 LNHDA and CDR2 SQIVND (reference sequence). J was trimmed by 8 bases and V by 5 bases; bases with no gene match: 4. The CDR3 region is CASSRGQGYSPLHF. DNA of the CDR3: TGTGCCAGTAGTCGGGGACAGGGTTATTCACCCCTCCACTTT.

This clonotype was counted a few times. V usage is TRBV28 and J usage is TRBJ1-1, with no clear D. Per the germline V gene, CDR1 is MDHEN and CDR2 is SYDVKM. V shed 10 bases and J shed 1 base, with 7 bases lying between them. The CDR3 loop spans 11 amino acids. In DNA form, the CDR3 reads TGTGCCACCGATTCGAACACTGAAGCTTTCTTT. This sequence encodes CATDSNTEAFF.

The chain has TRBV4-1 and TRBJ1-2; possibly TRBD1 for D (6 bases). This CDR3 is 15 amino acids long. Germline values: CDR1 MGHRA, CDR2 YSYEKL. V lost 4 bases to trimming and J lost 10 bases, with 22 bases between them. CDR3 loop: CASSLNMGTSGDYTF. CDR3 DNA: TGCGCCAGCAGCCTAAATATGGGAACCTCAGGGGACTACACCTTC.

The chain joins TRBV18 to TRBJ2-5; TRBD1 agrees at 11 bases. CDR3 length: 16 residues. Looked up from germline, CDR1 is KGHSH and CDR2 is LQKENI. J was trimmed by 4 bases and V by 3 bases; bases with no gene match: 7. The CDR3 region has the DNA TGTGCCAGCTCACCTTGGACAGGGGGCGGCGGAGAGACCCAGTACTTC. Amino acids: CASSPWTGGGGETQYF.

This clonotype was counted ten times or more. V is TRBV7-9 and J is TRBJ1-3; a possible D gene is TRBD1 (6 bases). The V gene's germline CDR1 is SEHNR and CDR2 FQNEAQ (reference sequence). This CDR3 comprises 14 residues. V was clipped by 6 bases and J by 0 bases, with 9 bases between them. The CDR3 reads CASRGGNSGNTIYF. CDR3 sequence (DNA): TGTGCCAGCAGAGGGGGAAACTCTGGAAACACCATATATTTT. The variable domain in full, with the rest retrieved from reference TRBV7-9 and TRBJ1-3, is DTGVSQNPRHKITKRGQNVTFRCDPISEHNRLYWYRQTLGQGPEFLTYFQNEAQLEKSRLLSDRFSAERPKGSFSTLEIQRTEQGDSAMYLCASRGGNSGNTIYFGEGSWLTVV.

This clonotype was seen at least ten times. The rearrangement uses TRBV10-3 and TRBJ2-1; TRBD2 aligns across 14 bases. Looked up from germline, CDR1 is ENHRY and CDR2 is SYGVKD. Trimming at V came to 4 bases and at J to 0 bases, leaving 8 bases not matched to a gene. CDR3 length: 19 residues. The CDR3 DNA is TGTGCCATCAGTGGGGGGGGACTAGCGGGAGCTAGCTCCTACAATGAGCAGTTCTTC. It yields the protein CAISGGGLAGASSYNEQFF.

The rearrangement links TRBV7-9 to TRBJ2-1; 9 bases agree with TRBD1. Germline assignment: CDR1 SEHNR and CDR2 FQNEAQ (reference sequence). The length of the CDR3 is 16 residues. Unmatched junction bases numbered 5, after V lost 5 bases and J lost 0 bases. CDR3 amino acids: CASSPSTGGSYNEQFF. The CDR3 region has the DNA TGTGCCAGCAGCCCATCGACAGGGGGCTCCTACAATGAGCAGTTCTTC.

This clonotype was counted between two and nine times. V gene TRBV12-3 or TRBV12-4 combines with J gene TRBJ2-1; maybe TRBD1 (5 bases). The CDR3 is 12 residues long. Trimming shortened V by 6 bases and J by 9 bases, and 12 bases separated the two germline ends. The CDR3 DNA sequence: TGTGCCAGCAGAGAAGGGGCGGCTGAGCAGTTCTTC. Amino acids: CASREGAAEQFF.

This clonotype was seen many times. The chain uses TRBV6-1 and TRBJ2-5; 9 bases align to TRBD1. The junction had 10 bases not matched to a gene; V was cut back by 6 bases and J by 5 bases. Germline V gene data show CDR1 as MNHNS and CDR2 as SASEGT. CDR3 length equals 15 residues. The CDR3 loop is CASSPDRGWRETQYF. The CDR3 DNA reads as TGTGCCAGCAGCCCGGACAGGGGTTGGCGGGAGACCCAGTACTTC.

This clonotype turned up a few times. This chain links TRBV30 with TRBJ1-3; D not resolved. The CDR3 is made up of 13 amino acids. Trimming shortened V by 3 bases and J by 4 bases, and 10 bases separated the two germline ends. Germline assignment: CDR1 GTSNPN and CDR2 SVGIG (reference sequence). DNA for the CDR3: TGTGCCTGGAGGGACTCACCGGGAAACACCATATATTTT. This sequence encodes CAWRDSPGNTIYF.

CDR3 protein: CASSGPGGAEQPQHF. The CDR3, as DNA: TGTGCCAGCAGTGGGCCAGGGGGCGCGGAGCAGCCCCAGCATTTT. The V gene is TRBV2, the J gene TRBJ1-5, with 8 bases aligning to TRBD1. CDR1 and CDR2 from the germline V gene are SNHLY and FYNNEI. V shed 4 bases and J 7 bases; nucleotides not matched to a gene: 9. CDR3 size: 15 residues.

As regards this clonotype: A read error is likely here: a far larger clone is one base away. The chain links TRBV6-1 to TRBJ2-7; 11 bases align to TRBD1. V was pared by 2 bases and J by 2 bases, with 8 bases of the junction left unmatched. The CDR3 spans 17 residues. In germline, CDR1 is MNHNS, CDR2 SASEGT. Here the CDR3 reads CASSELGTGGRPYEQYF. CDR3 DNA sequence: TGTGCCAGCAGTGAACTTGGGACAGGGGGTAGACCCTACGAGCAGTACTTC.

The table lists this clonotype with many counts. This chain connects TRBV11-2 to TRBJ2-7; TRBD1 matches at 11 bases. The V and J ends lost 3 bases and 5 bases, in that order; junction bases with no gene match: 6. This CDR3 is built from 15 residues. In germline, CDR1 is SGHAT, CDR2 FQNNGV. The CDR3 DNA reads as TGTGCCAGCAGCTTCGCCGGACAGGGGGCCGACGAGCAGTACTTC. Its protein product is CASSFAGQGADEQYF.

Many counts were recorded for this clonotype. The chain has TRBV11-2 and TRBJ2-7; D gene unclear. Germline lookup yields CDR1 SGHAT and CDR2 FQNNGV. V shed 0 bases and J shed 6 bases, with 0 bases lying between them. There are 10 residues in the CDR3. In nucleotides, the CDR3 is TGTGCCAGCAGCTTAGACGAGCAGTACTTC. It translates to CASSLDEQYF.

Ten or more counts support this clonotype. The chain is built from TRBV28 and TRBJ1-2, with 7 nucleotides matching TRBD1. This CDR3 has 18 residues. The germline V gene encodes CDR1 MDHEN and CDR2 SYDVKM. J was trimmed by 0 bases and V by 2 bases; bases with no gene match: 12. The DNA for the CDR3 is TGTGCCAGCAGTTTAAAAACCGGGACAGTCCCTACTAACTATGGCTACACCTTC. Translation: CASSLKTGTVPTNYGYTF.